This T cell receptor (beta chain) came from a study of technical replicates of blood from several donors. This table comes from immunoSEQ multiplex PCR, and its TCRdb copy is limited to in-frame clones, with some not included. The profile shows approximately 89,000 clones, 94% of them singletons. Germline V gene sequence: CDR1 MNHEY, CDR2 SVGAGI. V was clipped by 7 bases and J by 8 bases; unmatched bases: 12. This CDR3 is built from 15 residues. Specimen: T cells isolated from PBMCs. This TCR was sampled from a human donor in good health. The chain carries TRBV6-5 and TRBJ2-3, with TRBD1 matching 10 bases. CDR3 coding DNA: TGTGCCAGCACCGGCCGGGGACAGGGGTTCGGTACGCAGTATTTT. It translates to CASTGRGQGFGTQYF.